The clone carrying this T cell receptor (beta chain) came up a few times. The antigen is undetermined. Libraries for TCR beta were made by quantitative 5'-RACE with molecular barcodes. TCRdb independently ran MiXCR on the 5' RACE reads; one entry per CDR3 protein. The sample consists of 670,000 or so distinct CDR3 sequences, roughly 20% of them appearing once. The sample comes from a study of CD8 T cells in ankylosing spondylitis. Regarding the study as a whole: Several highly homologous variants made up a TCR beta motif, and this motif appeared characteristic of ankylosing spondylitis blood. Peripheral blood held disease-linked clones only at relatively low frequency, and these were CD8+. Reportedly, significant enrichment of disease-linked clones occurred in matched ankylosing spondylitis synovial fluid.

The CDR3 spans 16 residues. Germline CDR1 reads SEHNR; CDR2 reads FQNEAQ (reference sequence). V shed 0 bases and J 7 bases; nucleotides not matched to a gene: 4. The rearrangement uses TRBV7-9 and TRBJ2-1, with TRBD1 matching over 12 bases. The receptor was isolated from a male donor with ankylosing spondylitis. Material for sequencing was blood, either unsorted or a sorted T cell fraction (not recorded which). The DNA of the CDR3 is TGTGCCAGCAGCTTAGCGGGACAGGGGGCACCGAATGAGCAGTTCTTC. Its protein is CASSLAGQGAPNEQFF.